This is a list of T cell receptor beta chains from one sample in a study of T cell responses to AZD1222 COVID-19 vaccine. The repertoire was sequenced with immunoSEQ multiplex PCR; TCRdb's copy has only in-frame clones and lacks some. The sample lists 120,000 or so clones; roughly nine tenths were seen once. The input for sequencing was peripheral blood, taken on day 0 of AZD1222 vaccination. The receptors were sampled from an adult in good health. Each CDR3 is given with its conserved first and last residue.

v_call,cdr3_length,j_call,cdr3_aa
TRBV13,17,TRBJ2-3,CASSLAILGRSTDTQYF
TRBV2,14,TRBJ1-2,CASNRQVSDYGYTF
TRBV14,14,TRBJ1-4,CASRRQGRDEKLFF
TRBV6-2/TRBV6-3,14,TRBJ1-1,CASSPTGRNTEAFF
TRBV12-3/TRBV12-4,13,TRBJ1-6,CASSFEERSPLHF
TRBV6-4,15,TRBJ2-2,CASKSRTTESGELFF
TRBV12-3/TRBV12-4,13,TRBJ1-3,CASSFSSGNTIYF
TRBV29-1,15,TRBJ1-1,CSIPVGGGLNTEAFF
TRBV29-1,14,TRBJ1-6,CSVGDSSGNSPLHF
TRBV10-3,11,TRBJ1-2,CAISRDYGYTF
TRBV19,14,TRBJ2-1,CASSIQGIGGEQFF
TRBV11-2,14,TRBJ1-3,CASSSTGSGNTIYF
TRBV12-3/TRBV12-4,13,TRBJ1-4,CASSLGEGEKLFF
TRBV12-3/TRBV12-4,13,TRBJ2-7,CASSPPAAAEQYF
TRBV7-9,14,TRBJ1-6,CASSLADRGSPLHF
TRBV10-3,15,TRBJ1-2,CAISTGSSFPYGYTF
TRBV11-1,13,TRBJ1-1,CASSFSDLGRAFF
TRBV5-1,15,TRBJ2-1,CASSLAGQGWNEQFF
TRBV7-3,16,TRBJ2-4,CASSLTPGTGPNIQYF
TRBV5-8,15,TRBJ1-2,CASSYTGTGDYGYTF
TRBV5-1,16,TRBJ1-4,CASSLGEAGANEKLFF
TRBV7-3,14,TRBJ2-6,CASSSSSGANVLTF
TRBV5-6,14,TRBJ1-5,CASSGQGAGQPQHF
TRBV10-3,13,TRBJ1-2,CAIWAGNTDGYTF
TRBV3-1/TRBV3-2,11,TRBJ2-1,CASRGYNEQFF
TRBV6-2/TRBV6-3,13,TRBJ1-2,CASSYSSGGGYTF